The 4 T cell receptor beta chains in this list originate from one sample, sequenced in a study of beta chain features in type 1 diabetes (dated by TCRdb to 2016 to 2019). General findings and caveats noted by the study authors: In all four CD4+ subsets, TCRB CDR3 length was moderately but significantly shorter in type 1 diabetes patients.

Their recognized antigens are unknown. Library preparation used the immunoSEQ multiplex PCR assay. The entire amount of isolated RNA was reverse transcribed using the High Capacity cDNA Reverse Transcription Kit, so the sequenced TCRB transcripts were expressed ones. Not all clones reach the TCRdb copy of this immuneACCESS table, which keeps in-frame sequences only. Checked studies attribute under half of the gap to unresolved V genes and leave the rest unexplained. The sample has hundreds of thousands of clones on record, about an eighth of them singletons. The top ten constitute roughly 0.04% of the sample. The sequenced sample was naive CD4+ T cells from blood. This sample's cell subset or site label indicates: true naive CD4+ T cells. These TCRs come from a man aged 18-30 years with type 1 diabetes.

As concerns this clone: One end of the junction varies from germline; a read error may be responsible. The V gene is TRBV7-7, the J gene TRBJ2-2; D is possibly TRBD2 (5 bases). The germline CDR1 and CDR2 sequences are SSHAT and FNYEAQ (reference sequence). The CDR3 spans 17 residues. The CDR3, as DNA: TGTGCTAGCAGCCCCGGACTTTCACGCCCCAACACCGGGGAGCTGTTTTTT. Translating it yields CASSPGLSRPNTGELFF. Complete variable domain (other parts from reference TRBV7-7 and TRBJ2-2): GAGVSQSPRYKVTKRGQDVTLRCDPISSHATLYWYQQALGQGPEFLTYFNYEAQPDKSGLPSDRFSAERPEGSISTLTIQRTEQRDSAMYRCASSPGLSRPNTGELFFGEGSRLTVL.

The rearrangement uses TRBV18 and TRBJ1-4; D is undetermined. Germline values: CDR1 KGHSH, CDR2 LQKENI. The V gene lost 6 bases and the J gene lost 8 bases, with 7 bases spanning the gap. There are 11 residues in the CDR3. CDR3 residues: CASSEMEKLFF. The CDR3 nucleotides read TGTGCCAGCTCGGAGATGGAAAAACTGTTTTTT.

J is TRBJ2-7 and V is TRBV6-5, with TRBD1 as a possible D gene (6 bases). The germline V gene encodes CDR1 MNHEY and CDR2 SVGAGI. This CDR3 is 12 amino acids long. Trimming left V 5 bases short and J 6 bases short, with 11 bases between. CDR3 amino acids: CASSKQGREQYF. CDR3 coding DNA: TGTGCCAGCAGTAAACAGGGCCGCGAGCAGTACTTC.

The CDR3 DNA is TGTGCCTGGAACAACAGGGGGAGGGATAGCTATAGCAATCAGCCCCAGCATTTT. Encoded protein: CAWNNRGRDSYSNQPQHF. V is TRBV30 and J is TRBJ1-5, with 8 bases matching TRBD1. Germline lookup yields CDR1 GTSNPN and CDR2 SVGIG (reference sequence). V lost 4 bases, J lost 0 bases, and 14 bases stayed unmatched. This CDR3 has 18 amino acids.